Each of the 31 T cell receptor beta chains below was sequenced from the same sample in a study of blood T cell repertoires in COVID-19. Here immunoSEQ multiplex PCR was the method, and the copy in TCRdb shows in-frame clones only, minus some. The sample yields 250,000 to 350,000 clones, roughly 85% seen once. The sample comprised peripheral blood. The receptors derive from a woman aged 25-40 years with active or convalescent COVID-19.

The chain is built from TRBV18 and TRBJ2-3; 11 nucleotides agree with TRBD1. CDR3 length: 14 amino acids. CDR1 is KGHSH and CDR2 is LQKENI in the germline V gene. V shed 6 bases, J shed 6 bases, and the junction held 5 bases outside the gene matches. CDR3 in DNA: TGTGCCAGCTCTGCAGGGACAGGGGGGGATACGCAGTATTTT. Protein product: CASSAGTGGDTQYF.

The gene calls are TRBV19 and TRBJ1-1, with no clear D. Trimming took 5 bases from V and 3 from J, leaving 4 bases between them. Germline CDR1 reads LNHDA; CDR2 reads SQIVND (reference sequence). The CDR3 totals 11 residues. CDR3 coding DNA: TGTGCCAGTAGTCTTCACACTGAAGCTTTCTTT. Its translation is CASSLHTEAFF.

This chain uses TRBV6-2 or TRBV6-3 with TRBJ2-3; D unclear. The length of the CDR3 is 11 residues. Per the germline V gene, CDR1 is MNHEY and CDR2 is SVGEGT. Trimming removed 5 bases at V and 7 bases at J, with 7 bases between. CDR3 loop: CASSPQNTQYF. CDR3 coding DNA: TGTGCCAGCAGTCCACAGAATACGCAGTATTTT.

J is TRBJ2-1 and V is TRBV27; perhaps TRBD2 as D (6 bases). Per germline, CDR1 MNHEY and CDR2 SMNVEV (reference sequence). This CDR3 spans 13 amino acids. The germline V and J ends were trimmed by 8 bases and 4 bases, with 12 bases remaining between them. In DNA form, the CDR3 reads TGTGCCAGCGCGCTAGCGAGTTACAATGAGCAGTTCTTC. Amino acid sequence: CASALASYNEQFF.

Only one count was recorded for this clone. The CDR3 sequence is CATSRAGGGTDTQYF. The CDR3 nucleotides read TGTGCCACCAGCAGAGCGGGGGGCGGCACAGATACGCAGTATTTT. This chain uses TRBV15 with TRBJ2-3; possible D gene TRBD2, 7 bases. The CDR3 is made up of 15 amino acids. Trimming cost V 1 base and J 1 base, with 9 bases left between them. CDR1 LNHNV and CDR2 YYDKDF come from the germline V gene (reference sequence). Combining the CDR3 with reference TRBV15 and TRBJ2-3 gives the whole variable domain DAMVIQNPRYQVTQFGKPVTLSCSQTLNHNVMYWYQQKSSQAPKLLFHYYDKDFNNEADTPDNFQSRRPNTSFCFLDIRSPGLGDTAMYLCATSRAGGGTDTQYFGPGTRLTVL.

This chain joins TRBV5-1 and TRBJ2-1; 7 bases agree with TRBD2. The germline CDR1 and CDR2 sequences are SGHRS and YFSETQ. CDR3 size: 17 residues. J gave up 0 bases and V 4 bases, and 10 bases lay outside the gene matches. The CDR3 spells CASSPKAGTSSYNEQFF. The CDR3 DNA follows: TGCGCCAGCAGCCCTAAAGCGGGAACGAGCTCCTACAATGAGCAGTTCTTC.

This chain connects TRBV6-2 or TRBV6-3 to TRBJ1-1, with 7 nucleotides matching TRBD1. The CDR3 has 15 amino acids. Germline V gene data show CDR1 as MNHEY and CDR2 as SVGEGT. Germline trimming cut 6 bases from V and 4 bases from J; bases unmatched to any gene: 11. The CDR3 reads CASSDHRGGVTEAFF. The CDR3 coding sequence is TGTGCCAGCAGCGATCACAGGGGAGGAGTCACTGAAGCTTTCTTT.

This chain connects TRBV18 to TRBJ1-2; TRBD1 is a possible D gene (5 bases). Trimming cost V 6 bases and J 4 bases, with 21 bases left between them. CDR1 and CDR2 (germline): KGHSH, LQKENI. This CDR3 is 16 amino acids long. The CDR3 region has the DNA TGTGCCAGCTCCCCAACTCCAGGGAGGGGATCCTATGGCTACACCTTC. Its translation is CASSPTPGRGSYGYTF.

The chain joins TRBV11-2 to TRBJ1-2, with a tentative D call TRBD1 (6 bases). The CDR3 is 16 amino acids. CDR1 SGHAT and CDR2 FQNNGV come from the germline V gene. V was trimmed by 4 bases and J by 7 bases, leaving 22 bases between them. CDR3 region: CASSSPRAGARGGYTF. DNA for the CDR3: TGTGCCAGCAGCTCCCCGAGGGCGGGGGCTCGAGGTGGCTACACCTTC.

The V call is TRBV20-1, the J call TRBJ2-2, with 9 bases matching TRBD2. The CDR3 totals 16 residues. Trimming cost V 3 bases and J 5 bases; bases outside gene matches: 10. The germline gives CDR1 DFQATT, CDR2 SNEGSKA (reference sequence). CDR3 in amino acids: CSASPGGGVKTGELFF. The DNA for the CDR3 is TGCAGTGCTAGTCCTGGCGGGGGGGTAAAAACCGGGGAGCTGTTTTTT.

V usage is TRBV6-2 or TRBV6-3 and J usage is TRBJ1-2, with 8 bases matching TRBD1. CDR3 length equals 15 residues. With V trimmed by 0 bases and J by 7 bases, 7 bases remained unmatched. CDR1 and CDR2 (germline): MNHEY, SVGEGT. CDR3 nucleotide sequence: TGTGCCAGCAGTTACTCCCGGACAGGGTTGGGTGGCTACACCTTC. It encodes CASSYSRTGLGGYTF.

The V call is TRBV13, the J call TRBJ2-7, with D uncertain. Per germline, CDR1 PRHDT and CDR2 FYEKMQ (reference sequence). Trimming pared 1 base from V and 3 bases from J, leaving 7 bases between. CDR3 length: 13 residues. CDR3 residues: CASSLVSDYEQYF. The DNA for the CDR3 is TGTGCCAGCAGCTTAGTCAGCGACTACGAGCAGTACTTC.

In this sample, this clone turned up once. The rearrangement joins TRBV30 to TRBJ1-2; the D is unclear. CDR1 and CDR2 (germline): GTSNPN, SVGIG (reference sequence). CDR3 length: 13 residues. The ends were cut back, 4 bases at V and 4 bases at J, with 13 bases in the middle. The CDR3 reads CAWTGGRLYGYTF. The CDR3 nucleotides are TGTGCCTGGACCGGCGGCCGGCTCTATGGCTACACCTTC.

The rearrangement joins TRBV7-2 to TRBJ1-5; D is unclear. Germline lookup yields CDR1 SGHTA and CDR2 FQGNSA. This CDR3 has 17 amino acids. V lost 5 bases and J lost 0, with 17 bases in between. The CDR3 bases are TGTGCCAGCAGCCCTCGGCTGGGAGCTAATAGCAATCAGCCCCAGCATTTT. Translation: CASSPRLGANSNQPQHF.

V and J are TRBV3-1 (or the pseudogene TRBV3-2) and TRBJ2-1; weak D call: TRBD1 (6 bases). Looked up from germline, CDR1 is LGHDT and CDR2 is YNNKEL (reference sequence). The V and J ends lost 4 bases and 5 bases respectively, with 21 bases between them. The CDR3 sequence is 17 residues long. The CDR3 sequence is CASSPSLPGQSNNEQFF. DNA of the CDR3: TGTGCCAGCAGCCCCTCCCTACCGGGACAAAGCAACAATGAGCAGTTCTTC.

The V and J genes are TRBV9 and TRBJ1-2; tentative D call: TRBD1 (5 bases). Germline V gene data show CDR1 as SGDLS and CDR2 as YYNGEE. This CDR3 has 14 amino acids. The germline V and J ends were trimmed by 1 base and 8 bases, with 15 bases remaining between them. The chain's CDR3 is CASSVQGSLEGYTF. DNA of the CDR3: TGTGCCAGCAGCGTACAGGGAAGCCTCGAAGGCTACACCTTC.

The V call is TRBV4-2, the J call TRBJ2-3; 7 nucleotides line up with TRBD1. The CDR3 has 16 residues. Trimming removed 0 bases from V and 4 bases from J; junction bases left unmatched: 7. Looked up from germline, CDR1 is LGHNA and CDR2 is YNFKEQ. The DNA for the CDR3 is TGTGCCAGCAGCCAAGAGACAGGGCTAACTCCAGATACGCAGTATTTT. It yields the protein CASSQETGLTPDTQYF.

The V gene is TRBV7-3, the J gene TRBJ1-6; no reliable D call. CDR3 size: 13 residues. CDR1 is SGHTA, CDR2 FQGTGA, per germline. Trimming stripped 5 bases from V and 10 bases from J, with 12 bases between. The CDR3 is CASSVDKFSPLHF. The CDR3 DNA is TGTGCCAGCAGCGTCGACAAGTTCTCACCCCTCCACTTT.

This chain connects TRBV19 to TRBJ2-3; 8 bases fit TRBD1. Germline values: CDR1 LNHDA, CDR2 SQIVND (reference sequence). This CDR3 has 17 amino acids. The V gene end was trimmed by 3 bases and the J gene end by 4 bases; junction bases not matched to a gene: 12. The CDR3 spells CASSIGSGTGRSDTQYF. In DNA, the CDR3 is TGTGCCAGTAGTATCGGGTCCGGGACAGGAAGATCAGATACGCAGTATTTT.

Comment on this clone: Mismatch with germline at one junction end may stem from a read error. This chain uses TRBV7-7 with TRBJ2-7, with 10 bases aligning to TRBD1. CDR1 and CDR2 from the germline V gene are SSHAT and FNYEAQ (reference sequence). The CDR3 contains 14 residues. In DNA, the CDR3 is TGTGCTAGCAGCAGGGGGGACAGGGGATACGAGCAGTACTTC. The encoded protein is CASSRGDRGYEQYF.

This clone was found once. This sequence joins TRBV30 and TRBJ2-3, with TRBD1 matching 8 bases. Germline loops: CDR1 GTSNPN, CDR2 SVGIG (reference sequence). The ends lost 3 bases at V and 2 bases at J; junction bases unmatched: 7. The CDR3 consists of 15 residues. Here the CDR3 DNA reads TGTGCCTGGAGGGGGGACAGGCCTCTCACAGATACGCAGTATTTT. Amino acid sequence: CAWRGDRPLTDTQYF.

The rearrangement links TRBV5-1 to TRBJ2-7; 10 bases fit TRBD1. This CDR3 is 16 amino acids long. Trimming cost V 2 bases and J 5 bases; bases outside gene matches: 10. Germline V gives CDR1 SGHRS, CDR2 YFSETQ. CDR3 amino acids: CASSLKPGQGWHEQYF. CDR3 nucleotide sequence: TGCGCCAGCAGCTTAAAACCGGGACAGGGGTGGCACGAGCAGTACTTC.

This clone was counted a single time. The chain couples TRBV28 to TRBJ2-7; D might be TRBD1 (6 bases). The germline V gene encodes CDR1 MDHEN and CDR2 SYDVKM. CDR3 length equals 16 residues. The V gene lost 5 bases and the J gene lost 1 base, with 18 bases spanning the gap. The CDR3 sequence is CASSPSRGWGSYEQYF. CDR3 nucleotides: TGTGCCAGCAGTCCTTCCAGGGGTTGGGGTTCCTACGAGCAGTACTTC.

The CDR3 reads CASSEMAGGNQPQHF. CDR3 DNA: TGTGCCAGCAGTGAAATGGCCGGGGGCAATCAGCCCCAGCATTTT. The chain employs TRBV6-4 and TRBJ1-5; D gene ambiguous. This CDR3 region has 15 residues. Germline V gene lookup returns CDR1 MRHNA and CDR2 SNTAGT. Between the trimmed V and J ends, which lost 3 bases and 2 bases, there was a span of 11 bases.

The chain has TRBV7-2 and TRBJ1-2; TRBD1 aligns across 7 bases. The CDR3 runs 13 residues. From germline, CDR1 is SGHTA and CDR2 FQGNSA. The junction had 7 bases not matched to a gene; V was cut back by 5 bases and J by 7 bases. CDR3 DNA sequence: TGTGCCAGCAGCCCAAAGACAGGGTTTGGCTACACCTTC. Translating gives CASSPKTGFGYTF.

The chain employs TRBV7-9 and TRBJ1-2; 10 bases map to TRBD1. Germline assignment: CDR1 SEHNR and CDR2 FQNEAQ (reference sequence). The CDR3 covers 14 residues. V lost 5 bases and J lost 6; bases outside the gene matches: 6. Written as DNA, the CDR3 is TGTGCCAGCAGCCCTCCCGGGACAGGGGATGGCTACACCTTC. It codes for CASSPPGTGDGYTF.

This clone was seen just once. The chain is built from TRBV12-3 or TRBV12-4 and TRBJ1-3; no clear D gene. CDR3 length: 11 residues. Trimming took off 5 bases at V and 10 bases at J, with 9 bases between the two ends. The DNA of the CDR3 is TGTGCCAGCAGTGCCGGTTGGACCATATATTTT. Translating it yields CASSAGWTIYF.

The V and J genes are TRBV16 and TRBJ2-1; D is perhaps TRBD1 (6 bases). The V gene lost 0 bases and the J gene lost 7 bases, with 10 bases spanning the gap. Germline V gives CDR1 KGHSY, CDR2 FQNENV. The CDR3 has 14 amino acids. The CDR3 here is CASSQSYTGNEQFF. The DNA for the CDR3 is TGTGCCAGCAGCCAATCTTATACAGGGAATGAGCAGTTCTTC.

The CDR3 region has the DNA TGTGCCAGCAGTCCAAGATTCCGGGACAGGCAAAATGAAAAACTGTTTTTT. Translating gives CASSPRFRDRQNEKLFF. This chain joins TRBV7-9 and TRBJ1-4, with 8 bases aligning to TRBD1. V was clipped by 6 bases and J by 5 bases; unmatched bases: 14. The CDR3 runs 17 residues. Germline CDR1 is SEHNR and CDR2 is FQNEAQ (reference sequence).

The chain is built from TRBV12-3 or TRBV12-4 and TRBJ1-4; possibly TRBD1 for D (6 bases). V was clipped by 6 bases and J by 8 bases, with 13 bases between them. This CDR3 has 13 residues. The CDR3 DNA is TGTGCCAGCAGCGGGGGGCCAGGAGAAAAACTGTTTTTT. Residues: CASSGGPGEKLFF.

V is TRBV6-1 and J is TRBJ2-2; D may be TRBD2 (5 bases). The CDR3 runs to 13 residues. The V end lost 3 bases, the J end lost 8 bases, and 10 bases lay between the germline ends. Germline V lookup: CDR1 MNHNS, CDR2 SASEGT. In DNA, the CDR3 is TGTGCCAGCAGTGACAACCGGGGAGGGGAGCTGTTTTTT. Amino acid sequence: CASSDNRGGELFF.